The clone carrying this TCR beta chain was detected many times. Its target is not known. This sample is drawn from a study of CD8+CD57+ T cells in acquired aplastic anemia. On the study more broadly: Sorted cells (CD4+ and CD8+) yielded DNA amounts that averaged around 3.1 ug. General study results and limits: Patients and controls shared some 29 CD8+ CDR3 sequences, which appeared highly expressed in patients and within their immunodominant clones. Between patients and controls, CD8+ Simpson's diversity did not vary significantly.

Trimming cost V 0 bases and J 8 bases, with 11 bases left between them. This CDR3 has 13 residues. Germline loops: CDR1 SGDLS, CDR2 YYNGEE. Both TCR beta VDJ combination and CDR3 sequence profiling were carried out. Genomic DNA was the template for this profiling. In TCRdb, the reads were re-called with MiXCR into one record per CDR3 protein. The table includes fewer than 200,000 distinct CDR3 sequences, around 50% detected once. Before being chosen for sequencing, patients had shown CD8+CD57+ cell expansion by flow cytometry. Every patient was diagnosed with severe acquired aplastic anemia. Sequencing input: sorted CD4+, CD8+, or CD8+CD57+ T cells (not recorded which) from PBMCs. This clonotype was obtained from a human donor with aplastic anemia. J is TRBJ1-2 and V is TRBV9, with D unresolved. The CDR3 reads CASSVGPVSGYTF. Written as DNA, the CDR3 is TGTGCCAGCAGCGTAGGGCCCGTTTCCGGCTACACCTTC.